This TCR beta chain was retrieved from a study of T cell repertoires in cytomegalovirus infection. Points on this clonotype: Its specificity is unknown.

CDR3 size: 13 residues. Per germline, CDR1 MNHNY and CDR2 SVGAGI (reference sequence). Trimming removed 6 bases from V and 4 bases from J, with 12 bases in between. Via MiXCR, TCRdb re-called the reads, giving one row per CDR3 protein. This table has 300,000 to 400,000 distinct CDR3 sequences, roughly 28% appearing once. This specimen was cultured PBMCs, taken from culture after CMV antigen stimulation. The V call is TRBV6-6, the J call TRBJ1-2; D remains ambiguous. This clonotype was sampled from a human donor in good health (CMV status not recorded). Some clones in this sample may be carry-over from other donors' samples. Written as DNA, the CDR3 is TGTGCCAGCAGGTCCGGGGATGGCTATGGCTACACCTTC. Amino acids: CASRSGDGYGYTF.